The clone carrying this T cell receptor beta chain was counted many times. This CDR3 spans 13 amino acids. Looked up from germline, CDR1 is SGHRS and CDR2 is YFSETQ. Trimming cost V 5 bases and J 0 bases, with 7 bases left between them. The record originates from a study of T cells in Graves' hyperthyroidism and ophthalmopathy. TCR beta CDR3 regions were amplified from RNA transcripts. The TCR CDR3 was amplified in a first-round RT-PCR using the HTBI primer set. TCRdb itself ran the multiplex PCR reads through MiXCR, one entry per CDR3 protein. The sample records under 400,000 distinct CDR3 sequences, about 15% being singletons.

V is TRBV5-1 and J is TRBJ2-3; no clear D gene. The specimen sequenced was blood. This receptor was taken from a woman between 55 and 75 years old with Graves' ophthalmopathy. Written as DNA, the CDR3 is TGCGCCAGCAGTGAACAGAGCACAGATACGCAGTATTTT. Protein sequence: CASSEQSTDTQYF.